This T cell receptor beta chain was captured by sequencing in a study of T cell responses to AZD1222 COVID-19 vaccine. Study in general: Doses given second, at about 4 or about 12 weeks, were pooled.

Assay: immunoSEQ multiplex PCR; the TCRdb copy retains only in-frame clones and omits some. The profile shows about 170,000 clones, around nine tenths of them singletons. Whole-study results and caveats: Unmutated regions of variants are reportedly targeted by nearly half of spike-specific TCRs. Spike-specific TCR breadth and depth were elevated following two AZD1222 doses. A mostly white British donor set with more females was recruited, and clonal diversity was possibly underestimated.

The germline V gene has CDR1 KGHSH and CDR2 LQKENI. V was pared by 1 base and J by 3 bases, with 5 bases between. There are 13 residues in the CDR3. On this clone itself: Antigen specificity is unknown.

The sequence was collected from an adult in good health. The chain is built from TRBV18 and TRBJ2-3; D remains ambiguous. Sample: peripheral blood, taken on day 0 of AZD1222 vaccination. CDR3 coding DNA: TGTGCCAGCTCACCACGTCTAACAGATACGCAGTATTTT. Amino acid sequence: CASSPRLTDTQYF.